The T cell receptor (beta chain) under discussion was sequenced for a study of shared clonotypes between healthy human individuals. Assay: immunoSEQ multiplex PCR; the TCRdb copy retains only in-frame clones and omits some. In the table there are 660,000 or so clones, about 96% of which are singletons. Naive CD8 cells lacked CD45RO, underwent positive selection for CCR7 and left out terminally differentiated effector memory CD45RA+ cells. From germline, CDR1 is SNHLY and CDR2 FYNNEI. The length of the CDR3 is 15 residues. Germline trimming cut 2 bases from V and 8 bases from J; bases unmatched to any gene: 6.

The sequenced material came from naive CD8+ T cells sorted from blood. The source of this sequence is a woman aged 25-40 years in good health. This chain uses TRBV2 with TRBJ2-1; 10 bases are a match to TRBD2. CDR3 DNA sequence: TGTGCCAGCAGTGAATGGAGCGGGAGGGCCTATGAGCAGTTCTTC. Translating gives CASSEWSGRAYEQFF. Combining the CDR3 with reference TRBV2 and TRBJ2-1 gives the whole variable domain EPEVTQTPSHQVTQMGQEVILRCVPISNHLYFYWYRQILGQKVEFLVSFYNNEISEKSEIFDDQFSVERPDGSNFTLKIRSTKLEDSAMYFCASSEWSGRAYEQFFGPGTRLTVL.